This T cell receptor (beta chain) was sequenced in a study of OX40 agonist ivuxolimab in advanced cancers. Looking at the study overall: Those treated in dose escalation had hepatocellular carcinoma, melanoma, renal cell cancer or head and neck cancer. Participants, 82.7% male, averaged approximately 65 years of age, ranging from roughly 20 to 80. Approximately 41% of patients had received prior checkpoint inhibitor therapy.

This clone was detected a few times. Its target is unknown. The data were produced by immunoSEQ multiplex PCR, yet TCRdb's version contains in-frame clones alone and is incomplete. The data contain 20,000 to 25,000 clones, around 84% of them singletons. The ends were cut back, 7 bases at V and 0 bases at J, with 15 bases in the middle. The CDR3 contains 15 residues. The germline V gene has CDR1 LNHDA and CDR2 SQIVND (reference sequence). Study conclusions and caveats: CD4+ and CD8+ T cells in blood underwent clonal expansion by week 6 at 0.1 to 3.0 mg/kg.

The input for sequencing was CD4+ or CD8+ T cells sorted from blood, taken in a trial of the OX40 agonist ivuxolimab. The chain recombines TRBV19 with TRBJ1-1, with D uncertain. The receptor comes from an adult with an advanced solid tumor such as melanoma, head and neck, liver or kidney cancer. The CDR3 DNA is TGTGCCAGTACCGCAGAGCGGGATTTGAACACTGAAGCTTTCTTT. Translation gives CASTAERDLNTEAFF.